The T cell receptor beta chain under discussion was sequenced for a study of T cell changes during pregnancy in multiple sclerosis. Only in-frame clones appear in the TCRdb table, and some are missing; sequencing was by immunoSEQ multiplex PCR. Here the sample spans fewer than 55,000 clones, roughly 88% being singletons. Germline values: CDR1 SGDLS, CDR2 YYNGEE. Trimming took off 4 bases at V and 0 bases at J, with 13 bases between the two ends. This CDR3 has 16 residues. The rearrangement uses TRBV9 and TRBJ2-2; D might be TRBD2 (7 bases). The sequencing used peripheral blood, collected in the second trimester of pregnancy. This sequence originates from a female donor in good health, enrolled as a control in a pregnancy study. CDR3 sequence (DNA): TGTGCCAGCAGCCTCTCGGGGGGCCCGAACACCGGGGAGCTGTTTTTT. This sequence encodes CASSLSGGPNTGELFF.